This TCR beta chain was documented in a study of sequential checkpoint blockade in melanoma (dated by TCRdb to the late 2010s). Describing the broader study: In a 1:1 randomization, patients received either first-line nivolumab then ipilimumab (arm A) or ipilimumab then nivolumab (arm B). Maintenance nivolumab came after both trial sequences.

Results and caveats for the whole study, not just this receptor: The model for predicting response that combines TCR metrics with mutation burden needs to be validated in larger, independent patient cohorts.

With regard to this clone: Its cognate antigen has yet to be identified. No base quality information exists; no much larger clone differs at one position.

TCRbeta CDR3 regions were immunosequenced from genomic DNA with the immunoSEQ Assay. Before high-throughput sequencing, the genomic DNA was amplified using bias-controlled multiplex PCR. From the authors' description of their analysis: To quantify the absolute abundance of each unique TCRbeta CDR3 region, the sequences were collapsed and filtered. Clonality was defined as 1 minus Pielou's evenness and was calculated using productive rearrangements only. Clones with significantly greater frequencies in on-treatment versus baseline samples were identified using a previously published method. Drawn from immuneACCESS, this table holds only the in-frame rearrangements with V and J called that TCRdb kept. Clones are partly lost; checked studies trace under half to an unresolved V gene and leave the rest unexplained. V and J calls plus clone size are reproduced from that table; the DNA served to infer D and trimming. Here the sample has over 25,000 clones; approximately 77% occur a single time. The ten largest clones take up approximately 20% of the sample.

The treatment or condition label here, explained by the study, means: randomized to nivolumab then ipilimumab (arm A) or the reverse (arm B). None of the patients in the trial had previously been given DNA-damaging chemotherapy. Thawed PBMCs were sorted on a FACS Aria II flow cytometer to isolate live CD3+CD8+ cells negative for CD19 and CD56. Samples were obtained from patients with melanoma enrolled in CheckMate 064, a randomized, open-label phase II trial of sequential checkpoint blockade. Leukapheresis was used to collect peripheral blood mononuclear cells, which were then purified with Ficoll-Paque and frozen in human serum with roughly 10% DMSO. Immediately after sorting, the purity of sorted blood CD3+CD8+ cells was verified to be >98%, after which DNA was extracted. The CDR3 numbers 15 residues from cysteine through phenylalanine. Left in the record is the CDR3 DNA by itself, 45 bases read in frame from the first base. CDR1 and CDR2 are read off the germline V gene as SGHRS and YFSETQ. Trimming takes 4 bases from V and 5 bases from J, and the germline ends sit 17 bases apart.

The material sequenced was CD8+ T cells sorted from blood (inferred from file names), taken from a patient given nivolumab and ipilimumab in sequence. Recombination joined TRBV5-1 with TRBJ2-3, with a weak D call of TRBD2 (6 bases match). This TCR was recovered from a human donor with melanoma. The CDR3 is CASSPRDSRGDTQYF. The DNA is TGCGCCAGCAGCCCCAGGGACTCCCGTGGAGATACGCAGTATTTT.